The 2 T cell receptor beta chains given below trace back to one sample, sequenced in a study of blood T cell repertoires in COVID-19. The method was immunoSEQ multiplex PCR; TCRdb's version includes in-frame clones alone and lacks a portion of them. Among over 90,000 clones listed, approximately 86% were seen once. The sample was peripheral blood. Source of these receptors: a human donor in a cohort sampled during active COVID-19.

This chain joins TRBV4-2 and TRBJ2-7; TRBD2 agrees at 12 bases. Germline V CDR1 and CDR2: LGHNA, YNFKEQ. The CDR3 contains 16 residues. V lost 0 bases and J lost 4; bases outside the gene matches: 4. CDR3 protein: CASSQDLAGGRYEQYF. The DNA of the CDR3 is TGTGCCAGCAGCCAAGATCTAGCGGGGGGGCGGTACGAGCAGTACTTC.

The table lists this clone with a count of one. The J gene is TRBJ1-2, the V gene TRBV7-9; D is possibly TRBD1 (5 bases). V dropped 0 bases and J dropped 3 bases, with 8 bases sitting between them. The germline gives CDR1 SEHNR, CDR2 FQNEAQ (reference sequence). This CDR3 is built from 14 residues. The CDR3 DNA reads as TGTGCCAGCAGCTTAGCAGGGGTCGACTATGGCTACACCTTC. Amino acid sequence: CASSLAGVDYGYTF.